A selection of T cell receptor beta chains follows, all from one sample in a study of shared clonotypes between healthy human individuals. Measured with immunoSEQ multiplex PCR; TCRdb has only the in-frame clones, and not every one. This sample has 2.3 million or so clones; more than 85% occur once, and the top ten carry 0.35% to 0.45%. The sequenced sample was naive CD4+ T cells from PBMCs. Receptors originate from a man between 18 and 35 years old in good health. Some clones in this sample may be carry-over from other donors' samples. The CDR3 runs from the conserved cysteine through the conserved F or W. The D gene is left open where the match is weak. Clone size is not always given. Where it is, it says once, few, many or a class for expanded clones.

>TRBV27|.|TRBJ2-1|.
CASGNNEQFF
TGTGCCAGCGGAAACAATGAGCAGTTCTTC
>TRBV27|.|TRBJ2-7|.
CASSLSVGGAGALEQYF
TGTGCCAGCAGTTTATCCGTCGGCGGGGCAGGAGCCCTCGAGCAGTACTTC
>TRBV5-6|TRBD2|TRBJ2-2|.
CASSLAGGPHTGELFF
TGTGCCAGCAGCTTGGCGGGAGGGCCCCACACCGGGGAGCTGTTTTTT
>TRBV28|.|TRBJ2-7|.
CASSSDHSPLYEQYF
TGTGCCAGCAGCTCCGACCATTCCCCTCTTTACGAGCAGTACTTC
>TRBV25-1|.|TRBJ2-7|.
CASSFDNSYEQYF
TGTGCCAGCAGTTTTGACAACTCCTACGAGCAGTACTTC
>TRBV28|TRBD1|TRBJ2-1|.
CASMGTGGSYNEQFF
TGTGCCAGCATGGGGACAGGGGGCTCCTACAATGAGCAGTTCTTC
>TRBV19|TRBD2|TRBJ2-7|.
CASSIGGSAYEQYF
TGTGCCAGTAGTATAGGCGGGAGCGCCTACGAGCAGTACTTC
>TRBV9|.|TRBJ2-1|.
CASSVRGSASYNEQFF
TGTGCCAGCAGCGTACGAGGGAGCGCCTCCTACAATGAGCAGTTCTTC
>TRBV5-1|TRBD2|TRBJ2-5|.
CASSSSGSPGGETQYF
TGCGCCAGCAGCTCTAGCGGGAGTCCCGGGGGAGAGACCCAGTACTTC
>TRBV7-9|TRBD1|TRBJ1-4|once
CASSATGGAWEKLFF
TGTGCCAGCAGCGCAACAGGGGGCGCTTGGGAAAAACTGTTTTTT
>TRBV7-2|.|TRBJ2-1|.
CASSLGRVGYNEQFF
TGTGCCAGCAGCTTAGGGAGAGTTGGGTACAATGAGCAGTTCTTC
>TRBV7-9|.|TRBJ1-5|.
CASSLGTSGRGSNQPQHF
TGTGCCAGCAGCTTAGGGACATCCGGAAGGGGTAGCAATCAGCCCCAGCATTTT
>TRBV7-2|TRBD2|TRBJ2-3|.
CASSLMRLAGGGSTDTQYF
TGTGCCAGCAGCCTAATGAGACTAGCGGGAGGCGGGAGCACAGATACGCAGTATTTT
>TRBV30|TRBD2|TRBJ2-7|once
CAWSRTRTSGSYEQYF
TGTGCCTGGAGTAGGACCCGGACTAGCGGGAGCTACGAGCAGTACTTC
>TRBV28|.|TRBJ2-7|.
CASSSGALYEQYF
TGTGCCAGCAGTTCAGGGGCCCTTTACGAGCAGTACTTC
>TRBV9|TRBD2|TRBJ2-1|.
CASSVGIGLAYNEQFF
TGTGCCAGCAGCGTAGGTATAGGACTAGCCTACAATGAGCAGTTCTTC
>TRBV4-1|TRBD2|TRBJ2-1|.
CASSQGGLSGRSSEQFF
TGCGCCAGCAGCCAAGGGGGTCTAAGCGGGAGATCGAGTGAGCAGTTCTTC
>TRBV28|.|TRBJ2-5|.
CASSSVGRGHRIQETQYF
TGTGCCAGCAGTTCAGTGGGGAGGGGACACCGGATCCAAGAGACCCAGTACTTC
>TRBV7-3|.|TRBJ2-5|.
CASSPGTHYQETQYF
TGTGCCAGCAGCCCCGGGACTCACTACCAAGAGACCCAGTACTTC
>TRBV6-1|.|TRBJ2-3|.
CASTPGDTQYF
TGTGCCAGCACCCCAGGGGATACGCAGTATTTT
>TRBV2|.|TRBJ2-7|.
CASSELGTLYEQYF
TGTGCCAGCAGTGAATTGGGCACCCTCTACGAGCAGTACTTC
>TRBV9|.|TRBJ1-2|.
CASSVPPGTSGYTF
TGTGCCAGCAGCGTTCCCCCCGGCACGAGTGGCTACACCTTC
>TRBV5-6|TRBD2|TRBJ2-1|.
CASSSGLAGPYNEQFF
TGTGCCAGCAGCTCGGGACTAGCGGGGCCCTACAATGAGCAGTTCTTC
>TRBV13|TRBD2|TRBJ2-4|.
CASSSRAGPAKNIQYF
TGTGCCAGCAGCTCACGAGCGGGGCCAGCCAAAAACATTCAGTACTTC
>TRBV19|TRBD1|TRBJ2-1|.
CASSIAATGGWLYNEQFF
TGTGCCAGTAGTATAGCTGCGACAGGGGGTTGGCTCTACAATGAGCAGTTCTTC
>TRBV29-1|.|TRBJ1-1|.
CSVAGGSTEAFF
TGCAGCGTTGCCGGGGGGAGCACTGAAGCTTTCTTT
>TRBV5-1|TRBD2|TRBJ2-5|.
CASSLASLSGLAAEETQYF
TGCGCCAGCAGCTTGGCCTCTCTCTCGGGACTAGCGGCAGAAGAGACCCAGTACTTC
>TRBV18|TRBD2|TRBJ2-1|.
CASSLLAASYNEQFF
TGTGCCAGCTCACTACTAGCGGCTTCCTACAATGAGCAGTTCTTC
>TRBV9|TRBD2|TRBJ2-1|.
CASSSQRETSYNEQFF
TGTGCCAGCAGCTCCCAGCGGGAGACCTCCTACAATGAGCAGTTCTTC
>TRBV28|TRBD1|TRBJ1-5|.
CASSLGGQPQHF
TGTGCCAGCAGCCTAGGGGGCCAGCCCCAGCATTTT
>TRBV5-6|TRBD1|TRBJ1-2|.
CASSFEGARGYTF
TGTGCCAGCAGCTTTGAGGGGGCGCGGGGCTACACCTTC